This T cell receptor beta chain emerged from a study of cytomegalovirus exposure and HLA in healthy donors (dated by TCRdb to about 2017). Study-level background: A later analysis indicated that the 130 or so validation repertoires were generated on the platform also employed for the roughly 720 repertoires of the first cohort. To predict cytomegalovirus infection status, the study combined high-throughput TCR immunosequencing, statistical association of individual TCRs with disease status, and machine learning. The study was designed to test whether signatures of past pathogen exposure could be identified by cataloging public T cell receptors. Along with the approximately 650-subject first cohort, a separate validation cohort of over a hundred different subjects was used.

Results the study describes overall, beyond this receptor: It was suggested by the authors that the approach could potentially be generalized to other disease states and immunological phenotypes. The validation cohort had no HLA typing available for a later analysis, so co-occurrence within that cohort was assessed over all 120 repertoires. A few of the identified cytomegalovirus-associated TCR beta chains were confirmed in vitro to be specific for cytomegalovirus antigens. Of the cluster scores, 85% to 95% were above 0 in a later analysis, which found that TCRs clustered in the first cohort also tended to co-occur in the approximately 130 validation repertoires. The study listed 164 TCR beta chains as associated with cytomegalovirus. The classifier was reported to diagnose cytomegalovirus status with high specificity and sensitivity in both the original and validation cohorts. While some public TCRs were present in many individuals, most TCR sequences turned up only very rarely across donors.

The donors belonged to the validation cohort of 120 subjects, which was separate from the roughly 680-subject first cohort. The method behind the library was the immunoSEQ multiplex PCR assay. Per the source publication's procedure: A statistical classification framework was built for diagnosing cytomegalovirus status from the catalog of TCR beta chain sequences. TCRdb holds this immuneACCESS table with in-frame rearrangements only. Some clones are missing; in checked studies, unresolved V genes explain under half, and the rest has no known cause. V, J and clone size derive from that table, while D and trimming were established from the DNA sequence. The sample records about 82,000 clones, 90% to 95% of which are singletons. Clones ranked in the top ten supply 0.69% of the sample. The junction carries 13 bases between V and J, which are trimmed by 5 bases and 2 bases respectively. The germline V gene encodes CDR1 SEHNR and CDR2 FQNEAQ (reference sequence). Measured from the cysteine to the phenylalanine, the CDR3 is 16 residues long. Kept here is only the CDR3 DNA, which spans 48 bases and is read in frame from base 1.

This clone has a single count. What antigen it recognizes has not been identified. No base quality values were provided; no much bigger clone lies one nucleotide off. The sample consisted of PBMCs. The chain employs TRBV7-9 and TRBJ1-6; a tentative D match to TRBD1 spans 6 bases. This TCR came from a woman in her late teens or twenties in good health and CMV-seronegative. The CDR3 in this case is CASSPTGGPYNSPLHF. The DNA sequence follows: TGTGCCAGCAGCCCGACGGGGGGCCCCTATAATTCACCCCTCCACTTT.